What follows are 17 T cell receptor beta chains derived from one specimen sequenced in a study of shared clonotypes between healthy human individuals. Here immunoSEQ multiplex PCR was the method, and the copy in TCRdb shows in-frame clones only, minus some. Here the sample spans around 700,000 clones, 72% being singletons. The sequenced sample consisted of memory CD4+ T cells sorted from blood. The subset here: CD45RA-negative fraction. The source is a woman aged 25-40 years in good health.

The table lists this clone with a count of one. The genes are TRBV2 and TRBJ2-1, with 11 bases lining up with TRBD2. J gave up 2 bases and V 6 bases, and 9 bases lay outside the gene matches. CDR1 is SNHLY, CDR2 FYNNEI, per germline. The CDR3 covers 17 residues. This chain's CDR3 is CASSKTMTSGTYNEQFF. In DNA form, the CDR3 reads TGTGCCAGCAGCAAGACGATGACTAGCGGGACCTACAATGAGCAGTTCTTC.

The chain combines TRBV6-5 with TRBJ2-6, with a possible D match to TRBD1 (6 bases). The V end was cut by 11 bases, the J end by 0 bases, with 14 bases between. The CDR3 is 15 residues long. Looked up from germline, CDR1 is MNHEY and CDR2 is SVGAGI. The CDR3 protein is CASRTDYSGANVLTF. DNA of the CDR3: TGTGCCTCCCGGACAGACTACTCTGGGGCCAACGTCCTGACTTTC.

The chain carries TRBV11-2 and TRBJ1-1; a possible D gene is TRBD1 (5 bases). Germline lookup yields CDR1 SGHAT and CDR2 FQNNGV. The CDR3 is 16 amino acids. V dropped 1 base and J dropped 6 bases, with 18 bases sitting between them. The CDR3 region is CASSLGRGGRVAEAFF. CDR3 in DNA: TGTGCCAGCAGCTTAGGGAGGGGCGGCCGGGTGGCTGAAGCTTTCTTT.

This rearrangement joins TRBV27 to TRBJ2-7, with unresolved D. Trimming shortened V by 4 bases and J by 6 bases, and 16 bases separated the two germline ends. Germline CDR1 and CDR2: MNHEY and SMNVEV (reference sequence). There are 14 residues in the CDR3. CDR3 bases: TGTGCCAGCAGTTATCTCGGGCGTTGGGGCGAGCAGTACTTC. It specifies CASSYLGRWGEQYF.

The chain is built from TRBV2 and TRBJ2-2; D might be TRBD1 (6 bases). Germline CDR1 SNHLY, CDR2 FYNNEI. The V end was cut by 6 bases, the J end by 3 bases, with 11 bases between. The CDR3 covers 14 residues. The CDR3 DNA sequence: TGTGCCAGCAGGTCGGACAGCGACACCGGGGAGCTGTTTTTT. Protein: CASRSDSDTGELFF.

This clone was recorded once. The J gene is TRBJ1-5, the V gene TRBV7-9; TRBD1 matches 7 bases. Germline CDR1 SEHNR, CDR2 FQNEAQ (reference sequence). The V and J ends lost 1 base and 0 bases, in that order; junction bases with no gene match: 3. The CDR3 is 16 residues long. CDR3 bases: TGTGCCAGCAGCTTAGAGGGACAGTATAGCAATCAGCCCCAGCATTTT. Translating gives CASSLEGQYSNQPQHF.

V and J are TRBV5-1 and TRBJ2-5; the match to TRBD2 covers 13 bases. The germline CDR1 and CDR2 sequences are SGHRS and YFSETQ. The junction had 4 bases not matched to a gene; V was cut back by 0 bases and J by 5 bases. The CDR3 is 16 amino acids. CDR3 loop: CASSLGTSGSWETQYF. CDR3 nucleotides: TGCGCCAGCAGCTTGGGGACTAGCGGGAGTTGGGAGACCCAGTACTTC.

The chain combines TRBV5-1 with TRBJ2-5, with TRBD2 identical over 11 bases. This CDR3 comprises 15 residues. The germline CDR1 and CDR2 sequences are SGHRS and YFSETQ. V shed 9 bases, J shed 7 bases, and the junction held 14 bases outside the gene matches. CDR3 residues: CATSDSGRAHGTQYF. In DNA form, the CDR3 reads TGCGCCACAAGTGATAGCGGGAGGGCCCATGGGACCCAGTACTTC.

This chain joins TRBV19 and TRBJ2-1; 8 bases fit TRBD2. Germline CDR1 reads LNHDA; CDR2 reads SQIVND (reference sequence). Trimming at V came to 4 bases and at J to 7 bases, leaving 12 bases not matched to a gene. The CDR3 is 16 residues long. CDR3 DNA: TGTGCCAGTAGTAGTGGGGCCGGGAGGGCCCTTAATGAGCAGTTCTTC. It is translated as CASSSGAGRALNEQFF. The full variable domain, in which reference TRBV19 and TRBJ2-1 provide the parts outside the CDR3, is DGGITQSPKYLFRKEGQNVTLSCEQNLNHDAMYWYRQDPGQGLRLIYYSQIVNDFQKGDIAEGYSVSREKKESFPLTVTSAQKNPTAFYLCASSSGAGRALNEQFFGPGTRLTVL.

The table lists this clone with many counts. The chain has TRBV7-9 and TRBJ1-5, with 8 bases aligning to TRBD1. This CDR3 spans 16 amino acids. Germline V gene data show CDR1 as SEHNR and CDR2 as FQNEAQ (reference sequence). The V gene end was trimmed by 1 base and the J gene end by 5 bases; junction bases not matched to a gene: 7. Written as DNA, the CDR3 is TGTGCCAGCAGCTTAGAGACAGGGGTTGGTGATCAGCCCCAGCATTTT. Residues: CASSLETGVGDQPQHF.

CDR3 sequence: CASSVGQGIGNTIYF. The CDR3 DNA follows: TGTGCCAGCAGCGTAGGTCAGGGAATTGGAAACACCATATATTTT. The chain carries TRBV9 and TRBJ1-3, with D possibly TRBD1 on 5 matching bases. Trimming stripped 0 bases from V and 3 bases from J, with 10 bases between. Germline CDR1 reads SGDLS; CDR2 reads YYNGEE. The CDR3 is 15 amino acids.

There are a few counts of this clone. The gene calls are TRBV11-2 and TRBJ2-7; 14 positions agree with TRBD2. Germline V gives CDR1 SGHAT, CDR2 FQNNGV. CDR3 length equals 16 residues. Trimming took 4 bases from V and 4 from J; bases not matched to a gene: 6. The CDR3 DNA sequence: TGTGCCAGCAGCTCGGGACTAGCGGGAGCCACTTACGAGCAGTACTTC. Translating it yields CASSSGLAGATYEQYF.

The chain joins TRBV19 to TRBJ1-2; D is unclear. V was trimmed by 5 bases and J by 8 bases, leaving 15 bases between them. The CDR3 extends over 13 amino acids. Per germline, CDR1 LNHDA and CDR2 SQIVND (reference sequence). CDR3 protein: CASSPPERQGYTF. As DNA, the CDR3 is TGTGCCAGTAGTCCCCCGGAGCGCCAGGGCTACACCTTC.

This chain links TRBV19 with TRBJ2-7; 8 nucleotides line up with TRBD1. V lost 6 bases, J lost 4 bases, and 11 bases stayed unmatched. Germline CDR1 LNHDA, CDR2 SQIVND (reference sequence). This CDR3 comprises 15 residues. This CDR3 reads CASSYQGARRYEQYF. The CDR3 bases are TGTGCCAGTAGCTATCAGGGGGCGCGTAGGTACGAGCAGTACTTC.

This clone has just a few counts. V gene TRBV30 combines with J gene TRBJ1-1; D unclear. Between the trimmed V and J ends, which lost 7 bases and 4 bases, there was a span of 16 bases. The CDR3 has 13 residues. CDR1 is GTSNPN and CDR2 is SVGIG in the germline V gene (reference sequence). CDR3 DNA sequence: TGTGCCTACTCCAAGGGAGGCCCCACTGAAGCTTTCTTT. It is translated as CAYSKGGPTEAFF.

The chain is built from TRBV29-1 and TRBJ2-5; 10 bases align to TRBD1. The length of the CDR3 is 13 residues. Germline lookup yields CDR1 SQVTM and CDR2 ANQGSEA. J lost 11 bases, V lost 6 bases, and 12 bases had no gene match. CDR3 nucleotides: TGCAGCGTGAGCGGGACAGGGGTGAGAGAGCAGTACTTC. Protein product: CSVSGTGVREQYF.

This chain uses TRBV5-1 with TRBJ2-5; D perhaps matches TRBD1 (7 bases). Between the trimmed V and J ends, which lost 8 bases and 1 base, there was a span of 12 bases. CDR1 SGHRS and CDR2 YFSETQ come from the germline V gene. This CDR3 region has 13 residues. CDR3 nucleotides: TGCGCCAGTCGCGGGGACAGCCAAGAGACCCAGTACTTC. It codes for CASRGDSQETQYF. The variable domain in full, completed from reference TRBV5-1 and TRBJ2-5, reads KAGVTQTPRYLIKTRGQQVTLSCSPISGHRSVSWYQQTPGQGLQFLFEYFSETQRNKGNFPGRFSGRQFSNSRSEMNVSTLELGDSALYLCASRGDSQETQYFGPGTRLLVL.